Sequencing of this T cell receptor (beta chain) was carried out in a study of control samples from healthy donors and cancer patients. Measured with immunoSEQ multiplex PCR; TCRdb has only the in-frame clones, and not every one. The sample lists 35,000 to 45,000 clones, around 93% occurring once. Germline CDR1 and CDR2: KGHSH and LQKENI. Losses at the gene ends were 3 bases for V and 1 base for J; bases not matched to a gene: 4. The CDR3 has 15 amino acids. Specimen: PBMCs. The chain links TRBV18 to TRBJ1-1; 8 bases line up with TRBD1. This TCR was sampled from a woman aged 40-49 years with head and neck cancer. CDR3 DNA: TGTGCCAGCTCACCGCGACAGGGGACGAACACTGAAGCTTTCTTT. It encodes CASSPRQGTNTEAFF.